The sequence of this TCR beta chain was determined in a study of OX40 agonist ivuxolimab in advanced cancers. Regarding the study in general: The costimulatory receptor OX40 (CD134) was targeted by ivuxolimab, a fully human IgG2 agonistic monoclonal antibody. Intravenous ivuxolimab was administered to patients every 2 weeks at six dose levels: 0.01, 0.1, 0.3, 1.5, 3 and 10 mg/kg. Among the roughly 52 dose-escalation patients, 19 had hepatocellular carcinoma, approximately 15 melanoma, 9 renal cell carcinoma and 9 head and neck cancer. The dose-escalation cohort was around 83% male with a mean age of approximately 59 years, ranging from roughly 23 to 90. Prior anti-PD-1, anti-PD-L1 or anti-CTLA-4 therapy was permitted, and checkpoint inhibitors had been received by 30% to 40% of dose-escalation patients. Partial responses occurred in three dose-escalation patients, of whom one had hepatocellular carcinoma and two had cutaneous melanoma. Peripheral TCRbeta sequencing was intended to test whether TCR sequence diversity was altered and clonal T-cell expansion was caused by ivuxolimab. The monotherapy dose-escalation portion (N ≈ 50 patients) of the phase I ivuxolimab trial is reported in the paper. Results and caveats for the whole study, not just this receptor: Low levels of normalized T-cell clonal expansion were also seen in some patients who did not respond. After ivuxolimab, more expanded clones were found on average in CD8+ T cells than in CD4+ T cells. At doses of 0.1 to 3.0 mg/kg, clonal expansion of both CD4+ and CD8+ blood T cells was observed from baseline to week 6. In the 0.1-3.0 mg/kg groups, partial responders were among the patients with the lowest normalized peripheral clonal expansion, particularly in CD8+ T cells. The antigen specificity of the clonally expanded peripheral T cells was not determined.

The germline ends are 16 bases apart after V is trimmed by 7 bases and J by 3 bases. The CDR3 measures 14 amino acids from cysteine to phenylalanine. Only the CDR3 region is kept as DNA, spanning 42 bases read in frame from base 1. CDR1 and CDR2, per the germline V gene, are MDHEN and SYDVKM. The trial excluded patients who had a history of autoimmune disease or who were on systemic immunosuppression. Peripheral blood for TCR sequencing was collected from all dose cohorts at baseline, on cycle 4 day 1, and on cycle 7 day 1. Samples were obtained from an open-label, multicenter, first-in-human phase I dose-escalation trial of ivuxolimab. Adults with locally advanced or metastatic melanoma, renal cell, hepatocellular, or head and neck squamous cell carcinoma were enrolled in the trial. Before TCR sequencing, CD4+ T cells and CD8+ T cells were sorted from peripheral blood as separate populations. Note on this clone: Its antigen is unknown. Base qualities are not recorded, but no much larger clone differs from it by a single base.

For sequencing of the TCRbeta CDR3 region, genomic DNA was extracted from the sorted cells. The immunoSEQ Assay was used to sequence the TCRbeta CDR3 regions. TCRdb obtained this table from immuneACCESS and retained in-frame rearrangements with V and J assigned. These tables miss some clones; where compared with another copy, unresolved V genes account for less than half of the shortfall, and the remainder is unexplained. In this sample the table shows about 150,000 clones, approximately 90% of which occur a single time. The leading ten clones occupy approximately 1% of the sample. The chain employs TRBV28 and TRBJ2-7; the D gene is perhaps TRBD2, from 6 matching bases. This receptor was taken from an adult with an advanced solid tumor such as melanoma, head and neck, liver or kidney cancer. Here the sequenced sample was CD4+ or CD8+ T cells sorted from blood, taken in a trial of the OX40 agonist ivuxolimab. The CDR3 corresponds to CASNPGLAIYEQYF. The DNA sequence is as follows: TGTGCCAGCAACCCGGGACTTGCAATCTACGAGCAGTACTTC.